The clone carrying this TCR beta chain was counted only a few times. The antigen is undetermined. Researchers isolated at least 6.5 million PBMCs per sample. A J-beta primer mix and a sample-barcoded 5' primer were used in a second PCR of about 7 to 12 cycles. TCRdb re-called the 5' RACE reads through MiXCR, storing one row per CDR3 protein. Here the sample spans around 1,900,000 distinct CDR3 sequences, 30% to 40% being singletons. The sample belongs to a study of blood T cells in healthy people across ages. Study details: Using template switching, researchers captured about one barcoded beta molecule for each two T cells. Study conclusions and caveats: Any conclusive comparison of naive versus antigen-experienced cells was prevented by using unsorted PBMCs. Higher diversity, along with more naive CD4+ cells, distinguished long-lived donors from aged donors.

V dropped 4 bases and J dropped 4 bases, with 12 bases sitting between them. The CDR3 sequence is 14 residues long. From germline, CDR1 is LGHNA and CDR2 YSLEER. The genes are TRBV4-3 and TRBJ2-3; a possible D gene is TRBD2 (5 bases). The specimen sequenced was blood. This receptor was identified in a human donor in good health. CDR3 sequence reads: CASSPLGSSDTQYF. For the CDR3, the DNA is TGCGCCAGCAGCCCCCTAGGGAGTTCAGATACGCAGTATTTT.